These 9 T cell receptor beta chains were all obtained from the same sample, sequenced in a study of shared clonotypes between healthy human individuals. Sequencing used immunoSEQ multiplex PCR; TCRdb keeps in-frame clones, though not all of them. The sample contains fewer than 700,000 clones, roughly 95% of which appear only once. In the naive CD8 group, cells lacked CD45RO and were positively selected for CCR7, so terminally differentiated effector memory CD45RA+ cells were left out. The sample comprised naive CD8+ T cells sorted from blood. These receptors came from a woman aged 30 to 39 in good health.

The V gene is TRBV19, the J gene TRBJ1-2, with unresolved D. V was clipped by 5 bases and J by 5 bases, with 9 bases between them. CDR3 length: 12 residues. In germline, CDR1 is LNHDA, CDR2 SQIVND (reference sequence). CDR3 residues: CASSLGEYGYTF. Written as DNA, the CDR3 is TGTGCCAGTAGTTTGGGCGAGTATGGCTACACCTTC. The full variable domain, with the rest looked up from reference TRBV19 and TRBJ1-2, is DGGITQSPKYLFRKEGQNVTLSCEQNLNHDAMYWYRQDPGQGLRLIYYSQIVNDFQKGDIAEGYSVSREKKESFPLTVTSAQKNPTAFYLCASSLGEYGYTFGSGTRLTVV.

The V gene is TRBV6-6, the J gene TRBJ2-7, with 7 bases lining up with TRBD1. V lost 5 bases, J lost 7 bases, and 2 bases stayed unmatched. This CDR3 comprises 11 residues. Germline-derived CDR1 and CDR2 are MNHNY and SVGAGI (reference sequence). The CDR3 sequence is CASSLQGEQYF. The CDR3 DNA reads as TGTGCCAGCAGTCTACAGGGGGAGCAGTACTTC.

CDR3 region: CASSYLGQGVTGELFF. The DNA of the CDR3 is TGTGCCAGCAGTTACTTGGGACAGGGGGTCACCGGGGAGCTGTTTTTT. The V call is TRBV6-5, the J call TRBJ2-2; 11 nucleotides agree with TRBD1. The CDR3 contains 16 residues. Looked up from germline, CDR1 is MNHEY and CDR2 is SVGAGI. V was clipped by 1 base and J by 4 bases; unmatched bases: 2.

The chain's CDR3 is CASSFEGGKNTGELFF. The CDR3 DNA sequence: TGTGCCAGCAGTTTTGAGGGCGGGAAGAACACCGGGGAGCTGTTTTTT. The gene calls are TRBV6-6 and TRBJ2-2, with D maybe TRBD2 (6 bases). CDR3 length: 16 amino acids. Per the germline V gene, CDR1 is MNHNY and CDR2 is SVGAGI (reference sequence). The V gene lost 4 bases and the J gene lost 1 base, with 13 bases spanning the gap.

The chain couples TRBV19 to TRBJ2-7; D uncertain. Germline assignment: CDR1 LNHDA and CDR2 SQIVND (reference sequence). The CDR3 runs to 12 residues. Trimming took 1 base from V and 6 from J, leaving 7 bases between them. The CDR3: CASSIAASEQYF. CDR3 bases: TGTGCCAGTAGTATAGCGGCTTCCGAGCAGTACTTC.

V usage is TRBV28 and J usage is TRBJ2-6; unclear D gene. Germline V gene sequence: CDR1 MDHEN, CDR2 SYDVKM. This CDR3 spans 17 amino acids. Trimming cost V 3 bases and J 0 bases, with 12 bases left between them. The CDR3 spells CASSFAGVTSGANVLTF. CDR3 DNA sequence: TGTGCCAGCAGTTTCGCAGGCGTTACCTCTGGGGCCAACGTCCTGACTTTC.

This chain links TRBV5-6 with TRBJ1-1; D ambiguous. The CDR3 has 12 amino acids. V gave up 4 bases and J gave up 4 bases, with 8 bases separating them. Germline CDR1 is SGHDT and CDR2 is YYEEEE. CDR3 in amino acids: CASSGSGTEAFF. CDR3 DNA sequence: TGTGCCAGCAGCGGGAGCGGCACTGAAGCTTTCTTT.

This clone occurred once. The genes are TRBV11-3 and TRBJ2-1, with 8 bases aligning to TRBD1. The CDR3 consists of 13 residues. V lost 5 bases and J lost 6; bases outside the gene matches: 3. From germline, CDR1 is SGHNT and CDR2 YENEEA. The CDR3 here is CASSGTGGNEQFF. The CDR3 DNA is TGTGCCAGCAGCGGGACAGGCGGCAATGAGCAGTTCTTC.

This sequence joins TRBV27 and TRBJ1-4, with 8 bases matching TRBD1. Germline CDR1 and CDR2: MNHEY and SMNVEV (reference sequence). V dropped 3 bases and J dropped 5; count of bases not matched to a gene: 5. This CDR3 contains 15 residues. In DNA form, the CDR3 reads TGTGCCAGCAGTTTGTGGACAGGGCAAAATGAAAAACTGTTTTTT. This sequence encodes CASSLWTGQNEKLFF. The whole variable domain, remainder taken from reference TRBV27 and TRBJ1-4, is EAQVTQNPRYLITVTGKKLTVTCSQNMNHEYMSWYRQDPGLGLRQIYYSMNVEVTDKGDVPEGYKVSRKEKRNFPLILESPSPNQTSLYFCASSLWTGQNEKLFFGSGTQLSVL.